This section outlines one T cell receptor beta chain sequence together with its context. The target antigen is unknown. FACS sorted CD4+ or CD8+ T cells into CD45RA+ naive and CD45RO+ memory. The data are from a study of regulatory dendritic cells for organ transplantation. The V and J ends lost 0 bases and 2 bases respectively, with 12 bases between them. Germline CDR1 LNHNV, CDR2 YYDKDF (reference sequence). The CDR3 is 16 amino acids. This table comes from immunoSEQ multiplex PCR, and its TCRdb copy is limited to in-frame clones, with some not included. The sample contains tens of thousands of clones, roughly 79% of which appear only once. Whole-study results and caveats: Naive CD4+ and CD8+ repertoires were highly diverse; memory CD8+ was most oligoclonal. Alloreactive memory CD8+ T cell pools varied considerably between individuals. Memory CD8+ clonal expansion seemed more limited with regulatory than mature dendritic cells.

The chain uses TRBV15 and TRBJ2-3; D is unresolved. The clonotype comes from a human donor in good health. Sequenced: memory CD4+ T cells from blood. Indicated subset: CD45RO+ memory T cells. CDR3 sequence reads: CATSRDVRQPTDTQYF. The CDR3 region has the DNA TGTGCCACCAGCAGAGATGTAAGGCAGCCCACAGATACGCAGTATTTT.